This T cell receptor (beta chain) was sequenced in a study of blood T cell repertoires in COVID-19. Sequencing was performed with immunoSEQ multiplex PCR; in TCRdb, only in-frame clones are kept and a portion is missing. The table lists around 390,000 clones, around 87% of them singletons. The CDR3 is made up of 15 amino acids. J was trimmed by 6 bases and V by 1 base; bases with no gene match: 4. In germline, CDR1 is LGHNA, CDR2 YNFKEQ. This clone was observed a handful of times. Source material: PBMCs or T cells enriched from blood (not recorded which). This rearrangement joins TRBV4-2 to TRBJ2-7; 12 bases line up with TRBD2. The TCR was taken from a woman between 45 and 65 years old who had recovered from COVID-19. CDR3 DNA: TGTGCCAGCAGCCAAGGACTAGCGGGGGTTGGCGAGCAGTACTTC. Its protein product is CASSQGLAGVGEQYF.